Below, one T cell receptor (beta chain) is given with its context. Its cognate antigen is unknown. The data belong to a study of blood T cell dynamics during melanoma immunotherapy. General study results and limits: It remained unknown if the driving T cell clones were melanoma-specific.

The time point here: week 3, after first cycle of checkpoint inhibitor. One draw preceded checkpoint blockade; another followed its first cycle at week 3. Germline V gives CDR1 MNHEY, CDR2 SMNVEV (reference sequence). This CDR3 is built from 14 residues. V lost 7 bases, J lost 3 bases, and 13 bases lay in between. The table came from immunoSEQ multiplex PCR; TCRdb's copy has only in-frame clones and leaves some out. The table lists 1,000 or so clones, roughly 90% of them singletons. The chain has TRBV27 and TRBJ2-1; TRBD2 is a possible D gene (5 bases). The sample in question was effector memory CD8+ T cells from blood, obtained from a patient treated with checkpoint blockade. This receptor was obtained from a human donor with melanoma. This CDR3 reads CASTSEGVYNEQFF. The CDR3 DNA sequence: TGTGCCAGCACATCTGAGGGAGTCTACAATGAGCAGTTCTTC.